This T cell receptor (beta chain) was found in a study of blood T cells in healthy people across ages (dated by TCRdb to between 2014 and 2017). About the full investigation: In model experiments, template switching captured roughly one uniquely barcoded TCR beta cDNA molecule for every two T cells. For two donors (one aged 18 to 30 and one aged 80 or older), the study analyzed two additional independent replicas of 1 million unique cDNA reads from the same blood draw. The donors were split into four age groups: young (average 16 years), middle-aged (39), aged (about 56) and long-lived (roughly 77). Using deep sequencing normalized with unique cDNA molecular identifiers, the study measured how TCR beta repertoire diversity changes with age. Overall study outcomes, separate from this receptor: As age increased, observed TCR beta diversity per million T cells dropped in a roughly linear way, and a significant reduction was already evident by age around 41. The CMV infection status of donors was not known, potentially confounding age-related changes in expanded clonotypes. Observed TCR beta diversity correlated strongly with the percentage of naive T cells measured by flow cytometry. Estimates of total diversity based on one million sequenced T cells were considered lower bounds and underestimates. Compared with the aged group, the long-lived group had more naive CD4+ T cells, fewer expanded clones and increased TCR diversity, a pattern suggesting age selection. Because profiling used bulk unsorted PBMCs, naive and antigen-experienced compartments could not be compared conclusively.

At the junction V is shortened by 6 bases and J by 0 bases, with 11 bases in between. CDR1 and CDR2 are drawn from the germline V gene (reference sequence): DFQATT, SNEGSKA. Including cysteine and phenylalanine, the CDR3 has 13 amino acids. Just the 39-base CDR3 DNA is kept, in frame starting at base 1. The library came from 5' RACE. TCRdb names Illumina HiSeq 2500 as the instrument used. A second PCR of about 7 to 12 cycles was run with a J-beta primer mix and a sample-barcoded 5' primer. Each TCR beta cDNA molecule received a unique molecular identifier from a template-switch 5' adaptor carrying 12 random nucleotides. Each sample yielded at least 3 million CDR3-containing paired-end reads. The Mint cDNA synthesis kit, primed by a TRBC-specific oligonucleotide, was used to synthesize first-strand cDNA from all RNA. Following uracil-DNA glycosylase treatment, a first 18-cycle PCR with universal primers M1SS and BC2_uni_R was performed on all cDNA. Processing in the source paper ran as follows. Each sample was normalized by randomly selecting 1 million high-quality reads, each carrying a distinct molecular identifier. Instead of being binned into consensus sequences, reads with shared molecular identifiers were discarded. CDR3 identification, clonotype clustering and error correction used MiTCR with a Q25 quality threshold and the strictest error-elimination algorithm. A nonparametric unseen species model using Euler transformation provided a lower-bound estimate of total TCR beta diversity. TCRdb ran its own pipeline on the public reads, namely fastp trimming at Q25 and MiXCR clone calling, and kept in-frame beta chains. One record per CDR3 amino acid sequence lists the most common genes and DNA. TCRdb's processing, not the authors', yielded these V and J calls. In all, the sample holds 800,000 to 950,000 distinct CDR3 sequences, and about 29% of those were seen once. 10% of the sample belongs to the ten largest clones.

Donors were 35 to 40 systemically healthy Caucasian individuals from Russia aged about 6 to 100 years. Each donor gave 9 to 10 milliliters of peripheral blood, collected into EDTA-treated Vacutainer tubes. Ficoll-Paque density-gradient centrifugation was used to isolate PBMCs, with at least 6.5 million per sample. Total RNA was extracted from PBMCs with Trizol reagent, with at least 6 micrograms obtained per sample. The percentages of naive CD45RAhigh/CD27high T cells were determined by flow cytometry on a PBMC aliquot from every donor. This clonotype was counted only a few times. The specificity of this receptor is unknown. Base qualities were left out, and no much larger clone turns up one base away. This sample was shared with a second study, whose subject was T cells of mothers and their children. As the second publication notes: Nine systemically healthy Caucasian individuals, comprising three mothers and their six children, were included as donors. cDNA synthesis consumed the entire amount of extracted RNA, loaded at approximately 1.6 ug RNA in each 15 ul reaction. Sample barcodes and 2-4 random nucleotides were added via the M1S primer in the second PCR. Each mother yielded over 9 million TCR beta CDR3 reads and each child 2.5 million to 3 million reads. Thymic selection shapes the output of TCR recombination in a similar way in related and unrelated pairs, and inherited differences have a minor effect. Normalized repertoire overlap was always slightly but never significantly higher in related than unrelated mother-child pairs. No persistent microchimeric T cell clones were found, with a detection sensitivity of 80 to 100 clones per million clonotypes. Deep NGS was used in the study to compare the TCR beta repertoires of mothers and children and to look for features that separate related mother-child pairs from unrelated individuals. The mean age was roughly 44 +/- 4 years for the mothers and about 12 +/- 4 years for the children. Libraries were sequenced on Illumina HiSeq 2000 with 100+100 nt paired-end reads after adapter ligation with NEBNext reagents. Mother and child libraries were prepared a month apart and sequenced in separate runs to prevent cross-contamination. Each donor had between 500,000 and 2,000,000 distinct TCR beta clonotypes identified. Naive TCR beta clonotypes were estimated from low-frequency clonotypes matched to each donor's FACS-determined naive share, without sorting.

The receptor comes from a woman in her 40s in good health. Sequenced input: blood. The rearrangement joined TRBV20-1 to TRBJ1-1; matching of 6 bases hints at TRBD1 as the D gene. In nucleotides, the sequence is TGCAGTGCCGTAGGGGGGATGAACACTGAAGCTTTCTTT. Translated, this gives CSAVGGMNTEAFF.